This T cell receptor (beta chain) appears in the sequencing data of a study of human thymus T cells. Method: immunoSEQ multiplex PCR; TCRdb's copy keeps in-frame clones and lacks some. The table includes some 130,000 clones, around 96% detected once. Points from the study as a whole: Thymic and blood repertoires seemed to favor certain V and J genes. Unrelated people showed highly overlapping thymic repertoires, related research reported.

Turning to this clone: The target antigen is unknown.

Corrective cardiac surgery supplied the resected thymus tissue. Having corrective surgery for congenital heart defects, healthy Finnish infants were the ones who donated. The sequence was obtained from a boy in the first two years of life with a congenital heart defect but otherwise immunologically healthy. The material sequenced was thymus tissue.

CDR3: CASSQLRSGGQNIQYF. CDR3 sequence (DNA): TGCGCCAGCAGCCAGTTGCGAAGTGGCGGTCAAAACATTCAGTACTTC. The chain recombines TRBV4-1 with TRBJ2-4; no reliable D call. V was trimmed by 3 bases and J by 5 bases, leaving 17 bases between them. CDR1 and CDR2 from the germline V gene are MGHRA and YSYEKL. The CDR3 covers 16 residues.